These 9 T cell receptor beta chains were sequenced from one sample in a study of identical twins. Using its own MiXCR run on the 5' RACE reads, TCRdb lists one record per CDR3 protein. Of roughly 290,000 distinct CDR3 sequences in the sample, roughly 8.6% were seen once. These same records also appear under a second study, on yellow fever vaccine responses in identical twins.

Specimen: memory (CD45RO+) T cells sorted from blood. Every receptor here comes from a woman aged 18-29 years in good health.

The chain uses TRBV19 and TRBJ2-1, with TRBD2 matching over 9 bases. CDR3 length: 17 residues. Germline V gene lookup returns CDR1 LNHDA and CDR2 SQIVND (reference sequence). J was trimmed by 8 bases and V by 3 bases; bases with no gene match: 14. Written as DNA, the CDR3 is TGTGCCAGTAGTATTCGGTCGCGGGAGGGCCCGGGTTATGAGCAGTTCTTC. It specifies CASSIRSREGPGYEQFF.

CDR3 in amino acids: CASRTTGTGGGEQYF. DNA for the CDR3: TGTGCCAGCAGAACAACCGGGACAGGGGGCGGCGAGCAGTACTTC. The rearrangement uses TRBV6-1 and TRBJ2-7; 12 nucleotides agree with TRBD1. The junction had 9 bases not matched to a gene; V was cut back by 6 bases and J by 6 bases. Germline CDR1 is MNHNS and CDR2 is SASEGT. CDR3 size: 15 residues.

The chain carries TRBV20-1 and TRBJ2-7; 7 bases align to TRBD2. V was clipped by 6 bases and J by 1 base; unmatched bases: 6. Germline assignment: CDR1 DFQATT and CDR2 SNEGSKA (reference sequence). This CDR3 is 13 amino acids long. As DNA, the CDR3 is TGCAGTGCCTTCCGGGACTATTCCTACGAGCAGTACTTC. Residues: CSAFRDYSYEQYF.

The chain carries TRBV28 and TRBJ1-3; possibly TRBD1 for D (6 bases). Germline V gene data show CDR1 as MDHEN and CDR2 as SYDVKM. V lost 6 bases, J lost 2 bases, and 11 bases lay in between. The CDR3 extends over 14 amino acids. The CDR3 DNA is TGTGCCAGCAGCCCCGGGGGCACTGGAAACACCATATATTTT. Protein product: CASSPGGTGNTIYF.

V usage is TRBV7-9 and J usage is TRBJ2-2, with 10 positions matching TRBD2. V lost 2 bases to trimming and J lost 7 bases; unmatched junction nucleotides: 7. This CDR3 comprises 16 residues. The germline V gene encodes CDR1 SEHNR and CDR2 FQNEAQ (reference sequence). The CDR3 coding sequence is TGTGCCAGCAGCTTACGGGCTAGCGGGAGTGGCGGGGAGCTGTTTTTT. Its translation: CASSLRASGSGGELFF.

This clonotype was recorded a few times. J is TRBJ2-2 and V is TRBV6-1; 8 positions match TRBD1. Trimming at V came to 4 bases and at J to 5 bases, leaving 3 bases not matched to a gene. This CDR3 has 14 amino acids. Germline loops: CDR1 MNHNS, CDR2 SASEGT. CDR3 sequence (DNA): TGTGCCAGCAGTGGGACAGGGTGGACCGGGGAGCTGTTTTTT. The encoded protein is CASSGTGWTGELFF.

The V and J genes are TRBV6-6 and TRBJ2-3, with D tentatively TRBD1 or TRBD2 (5 bases each). Germline CDR1 MNHNY, CDR2 SVGAGI (reference sequence). The CDR3 length is 13 residues. Trimming stripped 7 bases from V and 4 bases from J, with 12 bases between. The CDR3, as DNA: TGTGCCAGCAAAGGGACCAACCCAGATACGCAGTATTTT. Its translation is CASKGTNPDTQYF.

The chain employs TRBV7-2 and TRBJ2-1, with D tentatively TRBD2 (5 bases). CDR3 length: 14 residues. The V end was cut by 3 bases, the J end by 5 bases, with 11 bases between. Germline V gives CDR1 SGHTA, CDR2 FQGNSA. The CDR3 nucleotides read TGTGCCAGCAGCTTCAAGTGGGGAGACAATGAGCAGTTCTTC. Encoded protein: CASSFKWGDNEQFF.

This clonotype was detected ten times or more. The chain joins TRBV7-8 to TRBJ2-1, with TRBD2 as a possible D gene (7 bases). Germline V gives CDR1 SGHVS, CDR2 FQNEAQ. V was trimmed by 1 base and J by 6 bases, leaving 13 bases between them. The CDR3 consists of 15 residues. CDR3 in DNA: TGTGCCAGCAGCTTAGGAACAGGGAGGGCCAATGAGCAGTTCTTC. It codes for CASSLGTGRANEQFF.